Listed below are T cell receptor beta chains from one sample, sequenced in a study of cytomegalovirus exposure and HLA in healthy donors. The table came from immunoSEQ multiplex PCR; TCRdb's copy has only in-frame clones and leaves some out. The sample has about 110,000 clones, approximately 84% seen once; the top ten hold around 2%. The sequencing sample was made of PBMCs. The receptors stem from a young man in good health and CMV-seronegative. CDR3s include the opening cysteine and the closing phenylalanine or tryptophan. The D gene is left open where the match is weak. Some rows mark clone size as missing; the rest say once, few, many or name a class of expanded clone.

clone_size: .
v_call: TRBV25-1
j_call: TRBJ2-1
cdr3_length: 13
d_call: TRBD2
cdr3_aa: CASLGTMGREQFF

clone_size: .
v_call: TRBV5-1
j_call: TRBJ1-6
cdr3_length: 13
d_call: TRBD1
cdr3_aa: CASTGQGNSPLHF

clone_size: .
v_call: TRBV30
j_call: TRBJ2-7
cdr3_length: 11
d_call: .
cdr3_aa: CAWSDFYEQYF

clone_size: .
v_call: TRBV6-5
j_call: TRBJ2-7
cdr3_length: 14
d_call: TRBD2
cdr3_aa: CASSWTSGGYEQYF

clone_size: .
v_call: TRBV6-4
j_call: TRBJ1-1
cdr3_length: 14
d_call: .
cdr3_aa: CASSVTATNTEAFF

clone_size: .
v_call: TRBV5-4
j_call: TRBJ2-2
cdr3_length: 14
d_call: .
cdr3_aa: CASTVLGSTGELFF

clone_size: few
v_call: TRBV6-1
j_call: TRBJ2-4
cdr3_length: 15
d_call: .
cdr3_aa: CASTGQRLAKNIQYF

clone_size: .
v_call: TRBV6-1
j_call: TRBJ2-1
cdr3_length: 13
d_call: .
cdr3_aa: CASSLTDDHEQFF

clone_size: few
v_call: TRBV6-1
j_call: TRBJ2-2
cdr3_length: 15
d_call: .
cdr3_aa: CASRRGYVGTGELFF

clone_size: few
v_call: TRBV6-5
j_call: TRBJ1-4
cdr3_length: 14
d_call: TRBD1
cdr3_aa: CASSSGQGGEKLFF

clone_size: once
v_call: TRBV6-5
j_call: TRBJ2-5
cdr3_length: 14
d_call: TRBD1
cdr3_aa: CASSWTGEQETQYF

clone_size: .
v_call: TRBV6-5
j_call: TRBJ1-2
cdr3_length: 13
d_call: TRBD1
cdr3_aa: CASRMSSGQSYTF

clone_size: .
v_call: TRBV27
j_call: TRBJ2-1
cdr3_length: 15
d_call: TRBD1
cdr3_aa: CASTVGQGALNEQFF

clone_size: .
v_call: TRBV19
j_call: TRBJ1-2
cdr3_length: 14
d_call: TRBD1
cdr3_aa: CASKPEGQLYGYTF

clone_size: .
v_call: TRBV11-3
j_call: TRBJ2-1
cdr3_length: 16
d_call: .
cdr3_aa: CASSLDSVGLDNEQFF

clone_size: few
v_call: TRBV28
j_call: TRBJ2-7
cdr3_length: 13
d_call: .
cdr3_aa: CASRFEGPYEQYF

clone_size: .
v_call: TRBV6-1
j_call: TRBJ2-7
cdr3_length: 15
d_call: TRBD2
cdr3_aa: CASSEDRGGSYEQYF

clone_size: .
v_call: TRBV11-2
j_call: TRBJ2-6
cdr3_length: 18
d_call: TRBD1
cdr3_aa: CASSLVGQALSGANVLTF

clone_size: .
v_call: TRBV2
j_call: TRBJ1-6
cdr3_length: 15
d_call: .
cdr3_aa: CASSSLDILNSPLHF

clone_size: .
v_call: TRBV7-2
j_call: TRBJ1-1
cdr3_length: 13
d_call: .
cdr3_aa: CASSSGQNTEAFF

clone_size: .
v_call: TRBV5-6
j_call: TRBJ1-1
cdr3_length: 13
d_call: TRBD1
cdr3_aa: CASRRQGETEAFF

clone_size: many
v_call: TRBV10-1
j_call: TRBJ2-3
cdr3_length: 15
d_call: .
cdr3_aa: CASSLQGTSTDTQYF

clone_size: few
v_call: TRBV2
j_call: TRBJ2-3
cdr3_length: 15
d_call: TRBD2
cdr3_aa: CAITSGSYFTDTQYF

clone_size: few
v_call: TRBV11-2
j_call: TRBJ1-1
cdr3_length: 15
d_call: TRBD1
cdr3_aa: CASSLDLDRVTEAFF

clone_size: .
v_call: TRBV5-1
j_call: TRBJ2-3
cdr3_length: 13
d_call: TRBD1
cdr3_aa: CASLGQGSDTQYF

clone_size: .
v_call: TRBV19
j_call: TRBJ2-1
cdr3_length: 15
d_call: .
cdr3_aa: CASQRDIYSYNEQFF